The clone carrying this T cell receptor beta chain was seen repeatedly, ten times or more. V was cut by 5 bases and J by 4 bases, with 11 bases left in between. CDR3 length: 14 residues. Germline V CDR1 and CDR2: SEHNR, FQNEAQ (reference sequence). This entry is derived from a study of molecular identifiers for immune sequencing clone quantification. TCRdb itself ran the PCR reads through MiXCR, one entry per CDR3 protein. The data hold 37,000 or so distinct CDR3 sequences, with 24% observed a single time. Sorting isolated naive CD8 T cells as CD8+CD4-CCR7+CD45RA+ events. This receptor was obtained from a human donor in good health. Some libraries in this study had Jurkat cell RNA spiked in. Sequencing was performed on naive CD8+ T cells from blood, with Jurkat cell RNA spiked in. Subset specified: FACS-sorted CD8+CD4-CCR7+CD45RA+ naive T cells. The V gene is TRBV7-9, the J gene TRBJ2-2; D may be TRBD1 (6 bases). Here the CDR3 DNA reads TGTGCCAGCAGCCCCTGGGACATCACCGGGGAGCTGTTTTTT. Translating it yields CASSPWDITGELFF. The whole variable domain, filled in from reference TRBV7-9 and TRBJ2-2, reads DTGVSQNPRHKITKRGQNVTFRCDPISEHNRLYWYRQTLGQGPEFLTYFQNEAQLEKSRLLSDRFSAERPKGSFSTLEIQRTEQGDSAMYLCASSPWDITGELFFGEGSRLTVL.